The rows below give T cell receptor beta chains drawn from one sample of a study of T cell responses to AZD1222 COVID-19 vaccine. Assay: immunoSEQ multiplex PCR; the TCRdb copy retains only in-frame clones and omits some. The sample records about 130,000 clones, 80% to 90% being singletons. The source material was peripheral blood, sampled 28 days after the second AZD1222 dose. The origin of the receptors is an adult who received the AZD1222 COVID-19 vaccine. CDR3s leave out the opening cysteine and the closing phenylalanine or tryptophan.

v_call cdr3_length cdr3_aa
TRBV7-9 13 ASSERGISGNTIY
TRBV11-2 14 ASSLESSGGSYEQY
TRBV18 13 ASSPLSGGYNEQF
TRBV19 14 ASSISLGQGGNEQY
TRBV27 13 ASRSPGQGNYGYT
TRBV6-5 12 ASSGTGGGETQY
TRBV2 10 ASRDTGTEQF
TRBV9 13 ASSEKGERHQPQH
TRBV4-1 15 ASSQDTQGYGFYEQY
TRBV10-3 13 AIKNPFDDGSEQF
TRBV19 12 ASSMRVGNQPQH
TRBV30 13 AWKGQVPYNSPLH
TRBV14 15 ASSQDVGGTYNSPLH
TRBV7-3 13 ASSLSAAMNTEAF
TRBV18 13 ASSPPGPQGDEQF
TRBV5-1 13 ASSLEVRAVDTQY
TRBV10-2 11 ASSEGRDTEAF
TRBV6-5 14 ASSYSTGTGDSPLH
TRBV6-5 13 ASRPPQGLGSPLH
TRBV30 12 AWRERSTNEKLF
TRBV3-1/TRBV3-2 13 ASSRQAGVTGELF
TRBV5-1 14 ASSAGTSGGADTQY
TRBV29-1 10 SVAGGGDTQY